The 19 T cell receptor beta chains below come from one sample, sequenced in a study of radiation and T cells in renal cell carcinoma. Data came from immunoSEQ multiplex PCR; TCRdb stores just in-frame clones and leaves some out. Of approximately 86,000 clones listed, roughly 80% were seen once; the top ten hold around 9.4%. Time point here: blood 4 weeks post-SBRT, at nephrectomy. Treatment of the sample: 15 Gy SBRT to primary tumor, nephrectomy 4 weeks later. The source material was blood, sampled from a patient whose treatment included radiotherapy and nephrectomy. Receptor source: a man aged 45-65 years with renal cell carcinoma.

This chain uses TRBV11-2 with TRBJ2-3; TRBD2 agrees at 7 bases. The CDR3 length is 16 residues. V lost 3 bases to trimming and J lost 2 bases; unmatched junction nucleotides: 8. Germline CDR1 SGHAT, CDR2 FQNNGV. This chain's CDR3 is CASSFQAGEITDTQYF. Written as DNA, the CDR3 is TGTGCCAGCAGCTTTCAGGCGGGAGAGATCACAGATACGCAGTATTTT. The whole variable domain, remainder taken from reference TRBV11-2 and TRBJ2-3, is EAGVAQSPRYKIIEKRQSVAFWCNPISGHATLYWYQQILGQGPKLLIQFQNNGVVDDSQLPKDRFSAERLKGVDSTLKIQPAKLEDSAVYLCASSFQAGEITDTQYFGPGTRLTVL.

The chain has TRBV19 and TRBJ2-7; 10 bases match TRBD1. The CDR3 extends over 14 amino acids. Looked up from germline, CDR1 is LNHDA and CDR2 is SQIVND (reference sequence). V trimming: 3 bases; J trimming: 2 bases; junction bases outside the gene matches: 1. The CDR3 loop reads CASSMGTGAYEQYF. The CDR3 bases are TGTGCCAGTAGTATGGGGACAGGGGCCTACGAGCAGTACTTC. Complete variable domain (other parts from reference TRBV19 and TRBJ2-7): DGGITQSPKYLFRKEGQNVTLSCEQNLNHDAMYWYRQDPGQGLRLIYYSQIVNDFQKGDIAEGYSVSREKKESFPLTVTSAQKNPTAFYLCASSMGTGAYEQYFGPGTRLTVT.

The V call is TRBV5-1, the J call TRBJ1-3; 7 bases are a match to TRBD1. This CDR3 contains 15 residues. Germline trimming cut 4 bases from V and 0 bases from J; bases unmatched to any gene: 4. From germline, CDR1 is SGHRS and CDR2 YFSETQ. CDR3 nucleotides: TGCGCCAGCAGCGAAGAGGGGGCCTCTGGAAACACCATATATTTT. Its protein is CASSEEGASGNTIYF.

V gene TRBV7-8 combines with J gene TRBJ2-2, with D possibly TRBD2 on 5 matching bases. CDR3 length equals 13 residues. V lost 8 bases and J lost 1, with 8 bases in between. Germline CDR1 SGHVS, CDR2 FQNEAQ. This chain's CDR3 is CASWAGNTGELFF. The CDR3 nucleotides are TGTGCCAGCTGGGCGGGGAACACCGGGGAGCTGTTTTTT.

This clone was observed a single time. The rearrangement joins TRBV7-6 to TRBJ2-7, with D uncertain. The V and J ends lost 5 bases and 3 bases respectively, with 17 bases between them. This CDR3 has 15 amino acids. The V gene's germline CDR1 is SGHVS and CDR2 FNYEAQ. CDR3 amino acids: CASSLQTGKSYEQYF. CDR3 DNA sequence: TGTGCCAGCAGCCTACAGACTGGAAAGAGCTACGAGCAGTACTTC.

CDR3 coding DNA: TGCGCCAGCAGCCAACCCGGGACTAGCGGGGGGGGGTCAGATACGCAGTATTTT. Translation gives CASSQPGTSGGGSDTQYF. The J gene is TRBJ2-3, the V gene TRBV4-1, with 16 bases fitting TRBD2. The CDR3 is made up of 18 amino acids. The V gene's germline CDR1 is MGHRA and CDR2 YSYEKL. V lost 2 bases to trimming and J lost 4 bases; unmatched junction nucleotides: 6.

The J gene is TRBJ1-1, the V gene TRBV18, with D unclear. The V and J ends lost 0 bases and 0 bases respectively, with 11 bases between them. This CDR3 spans 16 amino acids. Per the germline V gene, CDR1 is KGHSH and CDR2 is LQKENI. The CDR3: CASSPPGRRMNTEAFF. DNA for the CDR3: TGTGCCAGCTCACCACCGGGCAGGCGAATGAACACTGAAGCTTTCTTT.

The rearrangement links TRBV4-1 to TRBJ2-3; 9 nucleotides match TRBD2. Germline CDR1 MGHRA, CDR2 YSYEKL. This CDR3 comprises 15 residues. The V gene end was trimmed by 0 bases and the J gene end by 11 bases; junction bases not matched to a gene: 9. CDR3 in amino acids: CASSQDGTSPLVQYF. The DNA for the CDR3 is TGCGCCAGCAGCCAAGACGGGACTAGCCCCCTTGTGCAGTATTTT.

The CDR3 bases are TGTGCCAGCATTCGACTAGCGGGACGGAATGAGCAGTTCTTC. Translated, it gives CASIRLAGRNEQFF. The rearrangement joins TRBV6-1 to TRBJ2-1, with 11 bases matching TRBD2. Germline V gene sequence: CDR1 MNHNS, CDR2 SASEGT. This CDR3 region has 14 residues. V shed 7 bases, J shed 7 bases, and the junction held 6 bases outside the gene matches.

The chain uses TRBV20-1 and TRBJ1-1; D is unresolved. Germline assignment: CDR1 DFQATT and CDR2 SNEGSKA (reference sequence). Trimming left V 0 bases short and J 7 bases short, with 6 bases between. The CDR3 is 11 residues long. CDR3 sequence reads: CSARDLGEAFF. DNA of the CDR3: TGCAGTGCTAGAGATCTTGGTGAAGCTTTCTTT.

The CDR3 bases are TGTGCCAGCAGCCCCCAAAGGGGGGAGGGAGAGACCCAGTACTTC. This gives the protein CASSPQRGEGETQYF. This chain uses TRBV7-3 with TRBJ2-5, with D possibly TRBD2 on 7 matching bases. The CDR3 is made up of 15 amino acids. In germline, CDR1 is SGHTA, CDR2 FQGTGA. With 5 bases removed from V and 4 bases from J, the gap between germline ends came to 17 bases. The entire variable domain, with the rest obtained from reference TRBV7-3 and TRBJ2-5, is as follows: GAGVSQTPSNKVTEKGKYVELRCDPISGHTALYWYRQSLGQGPEFLIYFQGTGAADDSGLPNDRFFAVRPEGSVSTLKIQRTERGDSAVYLCASSPQRGEGETQYFGPGTRLLVL.

The V and J genes are TRBV10-1 and TRBJ2-7; D is possibly TRBD2 (5 bases). In germline, CDR1 is WNHNN, CDR2 SYGVQD (reference sequence). There are 15 residues in the CDR3. Trimming stripped 0 bases from V and 3 bases from J, with 12 bases between. The DNA for the CDR3 is TGCGCCAGCAGTGAGTCGAAGGCGGGTCGCTACGAGCAGTACTTC. Its translation is CASSESKAGRYEQYF.

The V gene is TRBV6-6, the J gene TRBJ2-1, with D perhaps TRBD1 or TRBD2 (6 bases each). Germline CDR1 MNHNY, CDR2 SVGAGI (reference sequence). The CDR3 covers 14 residues. Trimming left V 0 bases short and J 5 bases short, with 8 bases between. The CDR3 spells CASSYSEGDNEQFF. CDR3 in DNA: TGTGCCAGCAGTTACTCGGAGGGGGACAATGAGCAGTTCTTC.

This clone was counted a single time. The chain recombines TRBV12-5 with TRBJ2-5; the D gene is possibly TRBD1 (6 bases). CDR1 is LGHNT and CDR2 is FRNRAP in the germline V gene. CDR3 size: 16 residues. Deletions cut 3 bases from V and 1 base from J, with 15 bases between. CDR3 DNA sequence: TGTGCTAGTGGTTTCCCCTCCGGGGACATCCAAGAGACCCAGTACTTC. Its translation: CASGFPSGDIQETQYF. Filled out from reference TRBV12-5 and TRBJ2-5, the complete variable domain reads DARVTQTPRHKVTEMGQEVTMRCQPILGHNTVFWYRQTMMQGLELLAYFRNRAPLDDSGMPKDRFSAEMPDATLATLKIQPSEPRDSAVYFCASGFPSGDIQETQYFGPGTRLLVL.

This rearrangement joins TRBV5-5 to TRBJ2-7; 10 bases are shared with TRBD1. This CDR3 comprises 16 residues. The junction had 8 bases not matched to a gene; V was cut back by 1 base and J by 4 bases. Germline CDR1 and CDR2: SGHKS and YYEKEE (reference sequence). For the CDR3, the DNA is TGTGCCAGCAGCTTGTGGCGGGGACAGGGGACGTACGAGCAGTACTTC. It yields the protein CASSLWRGQGTYEQYF. The variable domain in full, completed from reference TRBV5-5 and TRBJ2-7, reads DAGVTQSPTHLIKTRGQQVTLRCSPISGHKSVSWYQQVLGQGPQFIFQYYEKEERGRGNFPDRFSARQFPNYSSELNVNALLLGDSALYLCASSLWRGQGTYEQYFGPGTRLTVT.

The CDR3: CATSGGGTGRSYEQYF. The DNA of the CDR3 is TGTGCCACCAGCGGGGGGGGGACAGGACGCTCCTACGAGCAGTACTTC. The chain links TRBV15 to TRBJ2-7; D might be TRBD1 (8 bases). The CDR3 length is 16 residues. Germline V lookup: CDR1 LNHNV, CDR2 YYDKDF (reference sequence). V was trimmed by 5 bases and J by 0 bases, leaving 17 bases between them.

The genes are TRBV7-8 and TRBJ2-7, with D tentatively TRBD1 (6 bases). Trimming shortened V by 4 bases and J by 0 bases, and 10 bases separated the two germline ends. Germline V gene lookup returns CDR1 SGHVS and CDR2 FQNEAQ. The CDR3 is made up of 14 amino acids. The CDR3 region is CASSSGQGSYEQYF. The CDR3 nucleotides read TGTGCCAGCAGCTCGGGACAAGGCTCCTACGAGCAGTACTTC.

This clone appeared a single time. This chain uses TRBV29-1 with TRBJ2-7; 9 bases are shared with TRBD1. The CDR3 sequence is 13 residues long. Germline V CDR1 and CDR2: SQVTM, ANQGSEA. After removal of 6 bases from V and 1 base from J, the junction contained 4 bases not matched to a gene. CDR3 region: CSVPGQGSYEQYF. The CDR3 region has the DNA TGCAGCGTCCCGGGACAGGGATCCTACGAGCAGTACTTC.

The gene calls are TRBV28 and TRBJ2-7; 10 nucleotides agree with TRBD2. CDR1 and CDR2 (germline): MDHEN, SYDVKM. The CDR3 runs to 16 residues. The ends lost 7 bases at V and 2 bases at J; junction bases unmatched: 11. CDR3 nucleotide sequence: TGTGCCAGCAAAACGCAGGGACTAGCGTACCCCTACGAGCAGTACTTC. Protein: CASKTQGLAYPYEQYF.